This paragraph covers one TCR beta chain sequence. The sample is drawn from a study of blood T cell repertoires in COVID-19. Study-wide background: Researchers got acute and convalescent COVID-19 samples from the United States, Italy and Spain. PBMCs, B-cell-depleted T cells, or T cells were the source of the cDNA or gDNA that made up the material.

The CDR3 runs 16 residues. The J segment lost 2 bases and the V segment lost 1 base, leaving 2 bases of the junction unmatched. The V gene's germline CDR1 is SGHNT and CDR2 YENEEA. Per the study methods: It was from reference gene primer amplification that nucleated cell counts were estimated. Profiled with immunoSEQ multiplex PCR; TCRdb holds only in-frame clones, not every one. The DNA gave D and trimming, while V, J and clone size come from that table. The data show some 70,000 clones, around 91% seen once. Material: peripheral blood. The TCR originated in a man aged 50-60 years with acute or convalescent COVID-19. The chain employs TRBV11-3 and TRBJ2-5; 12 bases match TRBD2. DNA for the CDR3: TGTGCCAGCAGCTTAGGCCTAGCGGGAGGGCAAGAGACCCAGTACTTC. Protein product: CASSLGLAGGQETQYF.